This TCR beta chain was recovered during a study of Ad26.COV2.S vaccination and SARS-CoV-2 variants. Study information: A participant enrolled in the COV1001 Ad26.COV2.S trial arm provided the sample.

A remark on this clone: What it binds is unknown.

General observations from the study: Reported findings describe substantial breadth in spike-specific CD8+ and CD4+ T cell responses following vaccination.

TCRdb keeps only in-frame clones here, not all; method: immunoSEQ multiplex PCR. Of approximately 480,000 clones listed, roughly 89% are singletons. The treatment was: about 20 received Ad26.COV2.S at low or high dose, single or two shots; about five received placebo; per-sample allocation not given. Material that was analyzed had been drawn on day 63 after the first vaccine or placebo injection. The sample came from a Boston adult aged 18-55 years. The starting material was peripheral blood, obtained in a trial of Ad26.COV2.S vaccine versus placebo. The sequence was collected from a person aged 18-60 years who received the Ad26.COV2.S COVID-19 vaccine or a placebo.

The CDR3 DNA reads as TGTGCCAGCAGTGAAGATGACATATTGGGCTGGGTGTGGGGACGAAACACCATATATTTT. Its protein product is CASSEDDILGWVWGRNTIYF. The rearrangement joins TRBV6-1 to TRBJ1-3; a possible D gene is TRBD1 (5 bases). V gave up 1 base and J gave up 5 bases, with 27 bases separating them. The CDR3 length is 20 residues. Germline V gene lookup returns CDR1 MNHNS and CDR2 SASEGT.